These T cell receptor beta chains were read from a single sample in a study of T cells in Graves' hyperthyroidism and ophthalmopathy. MiXCR, run by TCRdb on the multiplex PCR reads, gives a single entry per CDR3 protein. Of around 400,000 distinct CDR3 sequences listed, 13% to 15% are singletons. Sequenced: blood. Receptor source: a woman aged 55 to 70 with Graves' ophthalmopathy. The CDR3 runs from the conserved cysteine through the conserved F or W. Each record gives: D gene, J gene, V gene, clone size, CDR3 protein, CDR3 DNA. D genes are given only for firm matches. Expanded clones get a size class; other rows say once, few or many, or leave the size out.

>.|TRBJ1-2|TRBV6-5|many
CASSYGRYPKVSGYTF
TGTGCCAGCAGTTACGGAAGATACCCCAAAGTTAGTGGCTACACCTTC
>TRBD2|TRBJ2-2|TRBV20-1|many
CSAETGTSGSGGELFF
TGCAGTGCTGAGACCGGGACTAGCGGGAGTGGCGGGGAGCTGTTTTTT
>TRBD1|TRBJ2-5|TRBV29-1|.
CSVDGTGARETQYF
TGCAGCGTTGATGGGACAGGGGCCCGGGAGACCCAGTACTTC
>.|TRBJ1-3|TRBV7-6|many
CASSLAGQTGNTTYF
TGTGCCAGCAGCTTAGCAGGACAGACAGGAAACACCACATATTTT
>.|TRBJ1-6|TRBV11-2|many
CASSLVRDSPLHF
TGTGCCAGCAGCTTAGTTCGGGATTCACCCCTCCACTTT
>.|TRBJ2-2|TRBV7-8|.
CASSFLHRRNTGELFF
TGTGCCAGCAGCTTCCTTCACAGACGGAACACCGGGGAGCTGTTTTTT
>.|TRBJ1-5|TRBV20-1|many
CSAVGGGGNQPQHF
TGCAGTGCCGTGGGCGGTGGAGGCAATCAGCCCCAGCATTTT
>.|TRBJ1-4|TRBV20-1|many
CSAASTEKLFF
TGCAGTGCTGCATCCACGGAAAAACTGTTTTTT
>.|TRBJ1-2|TRBV3-1|many
CASSQELYRNYGYTF
TGTGCCAGCAGCCAAGAGCTCTACAGGAACTATGGCTACACCTTC
>.|TRBJ2-5|TRBV29-1|many
CSVDAGQVETQYF
TGCAGCGTTGACGCAGGCCAGGTTGAGACCCAGTACTTC
>.|TRBJ2-1|TRBV5-5|few
CASSFRGPSYNEQFF
TGTGCCAGCAGCTTTAGGGGCCCCTCCTACAATGAGCAGTTCTTC
>TRBD1|TRBJ1-5|TRBV6-1|.
CASRLGQYSNQPQHF
TGTGCCAGCAGGTTGGGACAGTATAGCAATCAGCCCCAGCATTTT
>.|TRBJ2-7|TRBV7-9|many
CASSSPGRSYEQYF
TGTGCCAGCAGCTCTCCTGGCCGCTCCTACGAGCAGTACTTC
>.|TRBJ2-4|TRBV28|many
CASSFGGAPPNIQYF
TGTGCCAGCAGTTTCGGCGGAGCCCCTCCAAACATTCAGTACTTC
>.|TRBJ2-1|TRBV7-8|few
CASSFPRGADNEQFF
TGTGCCAGCAGTTTCCCCCGGGGGGCCGACAATGAGCAGTTCTTC
>.|TRBJ1-1|TRBV11-2|many
CASSLIVNTEAFF
TGTGCCAGCAGCTTAATAGTGAACACTGAAGCTTTCTTT
>.|TRBJ2-7|TRBV6-6|few
CASSYRQSYEQYF
TGTGCCAGCAGTTACCGCCAGTCCTACGAGCAGTACTTC
>TRBD2|TRBJ2-3|TRBV28|many
CASSLIAGATTDTQYF
TGTGCCAGCAGTTTGATAGCGGGAGCGACCACAGATACGCAGTATTTT
>.|TRBJ2-2|TRBV9|few
CASSVRESTGELFF
TGTGCCAGCAGCGTACGGGAGAGCACCGGGGAGCTGTTTTTT
>TRBD2|TRBJ2-2|TRBV3-1|many
CASSQAFSSGRTGELFF
TGTGCCAGCAGCCAAGCTTTCTCTAGCGGGAGGACCGGGGAGCTGTTTTTT
>.|TRBJ1-1|TRBV28|few
CASTPGGTGLDTEAFF
TGTGCCAGCACCCCTGGGGGGACGGGGTTGGACACTGAAGCTTTCTTT
>.|TRBJ1-2|TRBV12-3/TRBV12-4|many
CASSLGGRYGYTF
TGTGCCAGCAGTTTAGGGGGAAGGTATGGCTACACCTTC
>TRBD1|TRBJ1-1|TRBV18|few
CASSPPGQPGTEAFF
TGTGCCAGCTCGCCGCCGGGACAGCCTGGGACTGAAGCTTTCTTT
>.|TRBJ2-7|TRBV5-1|.
CASSGFSPPYEQYF
TGCGCCAGCAGCGGGTTTTCTCCCCCCTACGAGCAGTACTTC
>TRBD2|TRBJ2-2|TRBV12-3/TRBV12-4|many
CASSLRLAANTGELFF
TGTGCCAGCAGTTTAAGACTAGCGGCGAACACCGGGGAGCTGTTTTTT
>.|TRBJ2-7|TRBV20-1|.
CSARDMGSPHEQYF
TGCAGTGCTAGAGATATGGGGTCTCCCCACGAGCAGTACTTC
>.|TRBJ1-5|TRBV20-1|few
CSARVAGLFDQPQHF
TGCAGTGCTAGAGTGGCAGGGTTGTTTGATCAGCCCCAGCATTTT
>.|TRBJ2-7|TRBV5-1|many
CASSQNGTLGYEQYF
TGCGCCAGCAGCCAGAACGGGACCCTAGGCTACGAGCAGTACTTC
>TRBD1|TRBJ2-1|TRBV24-1|.
CATSDPGQGGNEQFF
TGTGCCACCAGTGATCCGGGACAGGGGGGTAATGAGCAGTTCTTC
>.|TRBJ2-7|TRBV9|many
CASSVAAGQLYEQYF
TGTGCCAGCAGCGTAGCTGCGGGACAGCTTTACGAGCAGTACTTC
>.|TRBJ2-1|TRBV18|.
CASSPGAGRSYNEQFF
TGTGCCAGCTCCCCAGGAGCGGGCCGCTCCTACAATGAGCAGTTCTTC
>TRBD2|TRBJ2-3|TRBV29-1|many
CSVGPSGRPDTQYF
TGCAGCGTTGGCCCCAGCGGGAGACCAGATACGCAGTATTTT
>TRBD1|TRBJ2-7|TRBV20-1|.
CSALRDRDSYEQYF
TGCAGTGCCCTCCGGGACAGGGATTCCTACGAGCAGTACTTC
>.|TRBJ2-1|TRBV7-9|.
CASSLLANYNEQFF
TGTGCCAGCAGCCTTCTAGCGAACTACAATGAGCAGTTCTTC
>.|TRBJ1-5|TRBV28|many
CASTQSGWFQPQHF
TGTGCCAGCACACAGTCAGGGTGGTTTCAGCCCCAGCATTTT
>TRBD1|TRBJ2-7|TRBV6-1|few
CASRATGGGGYEQYF
TGTGCCAGCAGGGCGACAGGGGGCGGCGGCTACGAGCAGTACTTC
>.|TRBJ2-3|TRBV7-3|few
CASSSGVTSTDTQYF
TGTGCCAGCAGCTCAGGGGTTACTAGCACAGATACGCAGTATTTT
>.|TRBJ2-1|TRBV19|few
CASSMSSRGNEQFF
TGTGCCAGTAGTATGTCCAGCCGGGGGAATGAGCAGTTCTTC
>TRBD1|TRBJ1-6|TRBV4-1|.
CASSLVPGQGSYSPLHF
TGCGCCAGCAGCCTCGTCCCGGGACAGGGGAGCTATTCACCCCTCCACTTT
>.|TRBJ2-3|TRBV20-1|.
CSANGVSPGTDTQYF
TGCAGTGCTAACGGGGTGAGCCCCGGCACAGATACGCAGTATTTT
>TRBD2|TRBJ2-5|TRBV12-3/TRBV12-4|many
CASRKGLAGGQETQYF
TGTGCCAGCAGAAAGGGACTAGCGGGAGGGCAAGAGACCCAGTACTTC
>.|TRBJ2-5|TRBV3-1|.
CASSRKGGGTSGETQYF
TGTGCCAGCAGCCGAAAGGGGGGGGGGACTTCTGGGGAGACCCAGTACTTC
>.|TRBJ1-1|TRBV9|.
CASSVGPENTEAFF
TGTGCCAGCAGCGTAGGGCCCGAGAACACTGAAGCTTTCTTT
>.|TRBJ2-1|TRBV12-5|few
CASGFRVEDNEQFF
TGTGCTAGTGGTTTCAGGGTGGAAGACAATGAGCAGTTCTTC
>.|TRBJ2-2|TRBV12-3/TRBV12-4|many
CASSLSSGNTGELFF
TGTGCCAGCAGTTTGAGTTCAGGCAACACCGGGGAGCTGTTTTTT
>TRBD1|TRBJ2-7|TRBV12-3/TRBV12-4|many
CASSHTGGTYEQYF
TGTGCCAGCAGCCATACAGGGGGCACCTACGAGCAGTACTTC
>TRBD1|TRBJ2-3|TRBV11-3|few
CASSLRTGGEFDTQYF
TGTGCCAGCAGCTTACGGACAGGGGGGGAGTTTGATACGCAGTATTTT
>TRBD1|TRBJ2-5|TRBV27|.
CASSLRGQGRGTQYF
TGTGCCAGCAGTTTAAGGGGACAGGGAAGAGGGACCCAGTACTTC
>TRBD2|TRBJ2-1|TRBV6-1|.
CASSVLGLAGSYNEQFF
TGTGCCAGCAGCGTACTCGGACTAGCGGGATCCTACAATGAGCAGTTCTTC
>.|TRBJ2-7|TRBV24-1|.
CATSDSRQEQYF
TGTGCCACCAGTGATTCAAGGCAGGAGCAGTACTTC
>TRBD2|TRBJ2-3|TRBV4-1|.
CASSQDQLAGGPDTQYF
TGCGCCAGCAGCCAAGATCAACTAGCGGGAGGGCCAGATACGCAGTATTTT
>TRBD1|TRBJ2-7|TRBV29-1|.
CSVWGQNGDYEQYF
TGCAGCGTTTGGGGACAGAACGGAGACTACGAGCAGTACTTC
>TRBD1|TRBJ2-7|TRBV28|many
CASTRGQGASYEQYF
TGTGCCAGCACCAGGGGACAGGGGGCTTCGTACGAGCAGTACTTC
>.|TRBJ2-7|TRBV5-1|.
CASSRGQLYYEQYF
TGCGCCAGCAGCCGAGGACAGCTTTACTACGAGCAGTACTTC
>.|TRBJ1-5|TRBV16|many
CASSAGRSLNQPQHF
TGTGCCAGCAGCGCGGGACGGAGTTTAAATCAGCCCCAGCATTTT
>.|TRBJ2-2|TRBV5-1|.
CASSLVKQGDTGELFF
TGCGCCAGCAGCTTGGTAAAACAGGGAGACACCGGGGAGCTGTTTTTT
>TRBD1|TRBJ2-2|TRBV7-9|few
CASSSQGARRRRNTGELFF
TGTGCCAGCAGCTCACAGGGGGCCAGGCGAAGAAGGAACACCGGGGAGCTGTTTTTT
>.|TRBJ2-3|TRBV7-3|.
CASSQPGSSTDTQYF
TGTGCCAGCAGCCAACCGGGCTCCAGCACAGATACGCAGTATTTT
>TRBD2|TRBJ2-1|TRBV10-3|.
CAISEGLAGGSYNEQLF
TGTGCCATCAGCGAGGGACTAGCGGGAGGCTCCTACAATGAGCAGCTCTTC
>TRBD2|TRBJ2-7|TRBV4-1|.
CASSQAPSGPAYEQYF
TGCGCCAGCAGCCAAGCCCCTAGCGGCCCAGCCTACGAGCAGTACTTC